This T cell receptor beta chain came from a study of early T cells in non-severe SARS-CoV-2 infection. The germline V gene encodes CDR1 SGHTA and CDR2 FQGTGA. The CDR3 sequence is 13 residues long. Trimming left V 2 bases short and J 0 bases short, with 5 bases between. Unique molecular identifier tags were affixed to discrete cDNA molecules. MiXCR was run by TCRdb on the 5' RACE reads, yielding one entry per CDR3 protein. Here the sample spans roughly 23,000 distinct CDR3 sequences, roughly 3.5% being singletons. This clonotype was observed many times. The clonotype was recovered from an adult who was a healthcare worker with PCR-confirmed SARS-CoV-2 infection or an uninfected control (not recorded which). The source material was whole blood. The V and J genes are TRBV7-3 and TRBJ2-7; unclear D gene. The CDR3 region is CASSLSYSYEQYF. Here the CDR3 DNA reads TGTGCCAGCAGCTTATCTTACTCCTACGAGCAGTACTTC. The full variable domain, its missing parts supplied by reference TRBV7-3 and TRBJ2-7, is GAGVSQTPSNKVTEKGKYVELRCDPISGHTALYWYRQSLGQGPEFLIYFQGTGAADDSGLPNDRFFAVRPEGSVSTLKIQRTERGDSAVYLCASSLSYSYEQYFGPGTRLTVT.